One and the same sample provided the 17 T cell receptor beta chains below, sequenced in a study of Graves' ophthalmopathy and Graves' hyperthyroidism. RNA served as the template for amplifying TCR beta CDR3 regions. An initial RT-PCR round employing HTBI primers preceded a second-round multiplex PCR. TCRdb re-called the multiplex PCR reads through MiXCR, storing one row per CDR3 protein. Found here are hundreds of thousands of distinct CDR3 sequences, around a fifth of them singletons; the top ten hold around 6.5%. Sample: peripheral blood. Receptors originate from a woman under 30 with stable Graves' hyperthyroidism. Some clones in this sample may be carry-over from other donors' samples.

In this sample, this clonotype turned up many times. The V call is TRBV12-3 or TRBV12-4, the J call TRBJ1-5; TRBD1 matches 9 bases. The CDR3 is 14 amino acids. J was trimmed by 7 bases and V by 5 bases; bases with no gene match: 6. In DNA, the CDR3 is TGTGCCAGCAGTCCACAGGGGGCTGGACAGCCCCAGCATTTT. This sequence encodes CASSPQGAGQPQHF.

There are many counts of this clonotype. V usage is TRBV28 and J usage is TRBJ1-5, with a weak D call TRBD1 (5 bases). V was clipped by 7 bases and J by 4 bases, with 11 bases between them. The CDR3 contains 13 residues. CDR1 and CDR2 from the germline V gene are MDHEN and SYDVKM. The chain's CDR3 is CASTLGVNQPQHF. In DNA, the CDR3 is TGTGCCAGCACCCTGGGGGTGAATCAGCCCCAGCATTTT.

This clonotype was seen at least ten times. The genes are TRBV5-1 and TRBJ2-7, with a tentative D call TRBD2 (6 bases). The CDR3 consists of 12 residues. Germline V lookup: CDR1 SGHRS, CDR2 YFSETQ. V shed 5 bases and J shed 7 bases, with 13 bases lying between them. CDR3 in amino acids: CASSSSGVEQYF. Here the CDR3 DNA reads TGCGCCAGCAGTTCGTCGGGGGTAGAGCAGTACTTC.

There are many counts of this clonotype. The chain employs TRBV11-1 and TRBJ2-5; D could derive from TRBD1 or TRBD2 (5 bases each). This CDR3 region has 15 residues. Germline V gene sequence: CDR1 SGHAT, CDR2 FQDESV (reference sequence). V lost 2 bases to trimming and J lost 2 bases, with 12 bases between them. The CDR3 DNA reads TGTGCCAGCAGCTTACCAGGGCGAGGGCAAGAGACCCAGTACTTC. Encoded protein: CASSLPGRGQETQYF. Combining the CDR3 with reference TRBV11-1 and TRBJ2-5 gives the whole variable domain EAEVAQSPRYKITEKSQAVAFWCDPISGHATLYWYRQILGQGPELLVQFQDESVVDDSQLPKDRFSAERLKGVDSTLKIQPAELGDSAMYLCASSLPGRGQETQYFGPGTRLLVL.

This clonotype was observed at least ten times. CDR3 coding DNA: TGTGCCAGCAGTTCCCGACAGGGAATCTATGGCTACACCTTC. It translates to CASSSRQGIYGYTF. The J gene is TRBJ1-2, the V gene TRBV27, with 7 bases lining up with TRBD1. V lost 4 bases to trimming and J lost 4 bases; unmatched junction nucleotides: 6. Germline V lookup: CDR1 MNHEY, CDR2 SMNVEV (reference sequence). This CDR3 has 14 residues.

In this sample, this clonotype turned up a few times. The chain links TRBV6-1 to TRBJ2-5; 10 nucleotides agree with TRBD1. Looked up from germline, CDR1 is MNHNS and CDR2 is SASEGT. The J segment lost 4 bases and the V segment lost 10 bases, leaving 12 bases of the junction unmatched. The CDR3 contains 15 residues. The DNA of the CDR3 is TGTGCCATCTACTGGGGACAGGGGATAGGAGAGACCCAGTACTTC. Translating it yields CAIYWGQGIGETQYF.

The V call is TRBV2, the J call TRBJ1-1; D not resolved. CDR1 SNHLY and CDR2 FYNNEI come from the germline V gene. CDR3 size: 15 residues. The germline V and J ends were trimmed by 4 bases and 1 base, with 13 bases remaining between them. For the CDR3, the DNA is TGTGCCAGCAGTGGTTTGCGGGCTACGAACACTGAAGCTTTCTTT. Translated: CASSGLRATNTEAFF.

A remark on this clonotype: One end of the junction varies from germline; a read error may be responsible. The CDR3, as DNA: TGTGGCAGTGGAGGGGGACTAGCGGGTGAGGGGGTCGGGTTCTTC. Its translation: CGSGGGLAGEGVGFF. V usage is TRBV28 and J usage is TRBJ2-7; 12 bases align to TRBD2. Germline CDR1 reads MDHEN; CDR2 reads SYDVKM. This CDR3 contains 15 residues.

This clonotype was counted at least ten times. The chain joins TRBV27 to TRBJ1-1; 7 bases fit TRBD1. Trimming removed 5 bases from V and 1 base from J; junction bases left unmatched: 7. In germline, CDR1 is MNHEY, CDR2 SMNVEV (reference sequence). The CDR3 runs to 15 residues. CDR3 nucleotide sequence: TGTGCCAGCAGTATCAGGGGGGCCACGAACACTGAAGCTTTCTTT. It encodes CASSIRGATNTEAFF.

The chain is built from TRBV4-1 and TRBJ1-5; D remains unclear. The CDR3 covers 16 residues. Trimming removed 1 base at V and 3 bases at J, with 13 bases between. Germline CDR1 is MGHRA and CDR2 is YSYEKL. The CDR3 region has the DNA TGCGCCAGCAGCCAAGGAATAACAGACCTCAATCAGCCCCAGCATTTT. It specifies CASSQGITDLNQPQHF.

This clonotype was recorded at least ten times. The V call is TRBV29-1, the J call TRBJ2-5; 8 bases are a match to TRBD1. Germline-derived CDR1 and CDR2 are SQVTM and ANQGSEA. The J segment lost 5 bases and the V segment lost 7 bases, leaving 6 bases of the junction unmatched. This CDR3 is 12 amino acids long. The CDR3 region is CSGGQGGETQYF. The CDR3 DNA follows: TGCAGCGGTGGACAGGGCGGGGAGACCCAGTACTTC.

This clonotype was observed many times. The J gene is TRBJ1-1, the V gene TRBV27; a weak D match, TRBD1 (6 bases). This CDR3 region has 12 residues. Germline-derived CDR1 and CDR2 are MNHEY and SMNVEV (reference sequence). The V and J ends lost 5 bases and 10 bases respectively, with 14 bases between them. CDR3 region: CASSPRGGAAFF. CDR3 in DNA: TGTGCCAGCAGTCCCCGGGGGGGGGCAGCTTTCTTT.

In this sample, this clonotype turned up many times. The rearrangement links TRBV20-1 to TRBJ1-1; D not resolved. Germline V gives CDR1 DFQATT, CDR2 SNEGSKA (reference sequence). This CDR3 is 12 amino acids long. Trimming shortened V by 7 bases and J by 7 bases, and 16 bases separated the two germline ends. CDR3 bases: TGCAGTGTCGTTTTAAGGAACGATGAAGCTTTCTTT. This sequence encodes CSVVLRNDEAFF.

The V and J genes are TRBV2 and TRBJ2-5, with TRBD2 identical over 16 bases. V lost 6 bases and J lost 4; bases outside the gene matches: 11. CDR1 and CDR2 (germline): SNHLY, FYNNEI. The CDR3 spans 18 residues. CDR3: CASRAPGLAGGPGETQYF. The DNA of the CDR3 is TGTGCCAGCAGGGCTCCGGGACTAGCGGGGGGGCCCGGAGAGACCCAGTACTTC. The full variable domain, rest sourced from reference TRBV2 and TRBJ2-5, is EPEVTQTPSHQVTQMGQEVILRCVPISNHLYFYWYRQILGQKVEFLVSFYNNEISEKSEIFDDQFSVERPDGSNFTLKIRSTKLEDSAMYFCASRAPGLAGGPGETQYFGPGTRLLVL.

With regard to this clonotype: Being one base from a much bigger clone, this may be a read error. CDR3 in amino acids: CASSQEGSAYEQYF. CDR3 in DNA: TGTGCCAGCAGCCAAGAGGGGTCAGCCTACGAGCAGTACTTC. The chain combines TRBV4-2 with TRBJ2-7, with no clear D. CDR3 length: 14 residues. Germline V CDR1 and CDR2: LGHNA, YNFKEQ. The germline V and J ends were trimmed by 0 bases and 2 bases, with 8 bases remaining between them.

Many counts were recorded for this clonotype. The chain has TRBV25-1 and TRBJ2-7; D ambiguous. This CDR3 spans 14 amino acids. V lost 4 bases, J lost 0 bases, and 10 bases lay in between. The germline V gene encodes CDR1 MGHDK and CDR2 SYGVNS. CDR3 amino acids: CASSVHQSSYEQYF. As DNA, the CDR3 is TGTGCCAGCAGTGTACACCAGAGCTCCTACGAGCAGTACTTC.

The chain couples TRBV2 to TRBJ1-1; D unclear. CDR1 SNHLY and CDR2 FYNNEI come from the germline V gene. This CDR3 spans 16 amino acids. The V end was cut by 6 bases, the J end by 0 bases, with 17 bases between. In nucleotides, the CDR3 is TGTGCCAGCAGGGCGATGCATAAAGAGCTGAACACTGAAGCTTTCTTT. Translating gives CASRAMHKELNTEAFF.